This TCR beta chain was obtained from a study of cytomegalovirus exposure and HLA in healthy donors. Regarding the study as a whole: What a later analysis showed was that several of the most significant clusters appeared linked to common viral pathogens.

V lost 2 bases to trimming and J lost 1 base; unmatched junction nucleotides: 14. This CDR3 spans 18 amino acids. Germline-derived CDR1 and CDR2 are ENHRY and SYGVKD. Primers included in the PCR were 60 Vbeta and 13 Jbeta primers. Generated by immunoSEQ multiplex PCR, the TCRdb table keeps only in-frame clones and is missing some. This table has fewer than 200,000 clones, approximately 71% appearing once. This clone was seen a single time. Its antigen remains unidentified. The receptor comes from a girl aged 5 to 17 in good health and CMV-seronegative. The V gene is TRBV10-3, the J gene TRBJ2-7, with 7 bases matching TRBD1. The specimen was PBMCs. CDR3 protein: CAISELPTGLRGSYEQYF. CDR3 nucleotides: TGTGCCATCAGTGAGCTACCGACAGGGCTTAGGGGTTCCTACGAGCAGTACTTC.